The 14 T cell receptor beta chains in this list originate from one sample, sequenced in a study of T cells in localized non-small cell lung cancer. Libraries were prepared by immunoSEQ multiplex PCR; TCRdb keeps only in-frame clonotypes and omits some of them. The table records 45,000 to 65,000 clones, 85% to 90% of them present only once. The sequencing here drew on peripheral blood, taken before any cancer treatment. The receptors come from a man between 40 and 70 years old with stage I squamous cell lung carcinoma.

This clone occurred many times. The chain has TRBV5-4 and TRBJ2-2; TRBD1 might be the D (5 bases). Germline CDR1 is SGHNT and CDR2 is YYREEE (reference sequence). The CDR3 is 15 amino acids. Trimming shortened V by 5 bases and J by 0 bases, and 11 bases separated the two germline ends. This CDR3 is CASSFDSANTGELFF. The CDR3 nucleotides read TGTGCCAGCAGTTTCGACAGCGCGAACACCGGGGAGCTGTTTTTT.

The chain carries TRBV5-1 and TRBJ1-4, with 8 bases identical to TRBD1. Germline loops: CDR1 SGHRS, CDR2 YFSETQ. V shed 0 bases, J shed 3 bases, and the junction held 7 bases outside the gene matches. The CDR3 extends over 17 amino acids. The CDR3 sequence is CASSLDAGGAANEKLFF. CDR3 bases: TGCGCCAGCAGCTTGGATGCAGGGGGCGCAGCTAATGAAAAACTGTTTTTT.

This clone occurred once. Other DNA sequences of this sample code for an identical CDR3. The chain is built from TRBV27 and TRBJ1-2; tentatively, D is TRBD1 (5 bases). V gave up 3 bases and J gave up 7 bases, with 9 bases separating them. Germline V gene lookup returns CDR1 MNHEY and CDR2 SMNVEV (reference sequence). The CDR3 extends over 12 amino acids. CDR3: CASSFPGGGYTF. The CDR3 DNA reads as TGTGCCAGCAGTTTCCCGGGGGGTGGCTACACCTTC.

The chain couples TRBV7-2 to TRBJ2-7; TRBD2 might be the D (6 bases). The CDR3 covers 15 residues. V lost 5 bases, J lost 4 bases, and 18 bases lay in between. Per the germline V gene, CDR1 is SGHTA and CDR2 is FQGNSA. The CDR3 DNA sequence: TGTGCCAGCAGCCGGGCGGGGCTAGCGCAATACGAGCAGTACTTC. Protein: CASSRAGLAQYEQYF.

The rearrangement joins TRBV5-6 to TRBJ2-2; D is uncertain. The germline V gene has CDR1 SGHDT and CDR2 YYEEEE. The CDR3 sequence is 15 residues long. V dropped 1 base and J dropped 1 base, with 8 bases sitting between them. CDR3 DNA sequence: TGTGCCAGCAGCTTGCCACGGCAGAACACCGGGGAGCTGTTTTTT. It codes for CASSLPRQNTGELFF.

The rearrangement links TRBV6-6 to TRBJ2-7; 8 bases are a match to TRBD1. The CDR3 extends over 14 amino acids. The V and J ends lost 1 base and 6 bases, in that order; junction bases with no gene match: 5. Per the germline V gene, CDR1 is MNHNY and CDR2 is SVGAGI (reference sequence). The CDR3 coding sequence is TGTGCCAGCAGTTACTTAGACAGGGGTGGCGAGCAGTACTTC. Translated, it gives CASSYLDRGGEQYF.

V is TRBV29-1 and J is TRBJ2-7, with 12 bases that match TRBD1. The DNA end lines up better with TRBJ2-5; the J call may be wrong. Germline V CDR1 and CDR2: SQVTM, ANQGSEA. The CDR3 covers 15 residues. The CDR3 is CSVTGQGAPEETQYF. The CDR3, as DNA: TGCAGCGTCACGGGACAGGGGGCGCCTGAAGAGACCCAGTACTTC.

The chain uses TRBV7-2 and TRBJ1-5, with 10 bases matching TRBD1. The CDR3 totals 15 residues. CDR1 SGHTA and CDR2 FQGNSA come from the germline V gene. J was trimmed by 10 bases and V by 0 bases; bases with no gene match: 6. CDR3 loop: CASSLAGQGRGPQHF. CDR3 bases: TGTGCCAGCAGCTTAGCGGGACAGGGGAGAGGACCCCAGCATTTT.

The V gene is TRBV5-6, the J gene TRBJ1-2; D unresolved. Per the germline V gene, CDR1 is SGHDT and CDR2 is YYEEEE. The CDR3 has 13 residues. V shed 2 bases and J shed 4 bases, with 9 bases lying between them. In DNA form, the CDR3 reads TGTGCCAGCAGCTTATTAGGGCCCTATGGCTACACCTTC. Residues: CASSLLGPYGYTF.

As regards this clone: Other DNA sequences in this sample translate to the same CDR3. This chain connects TRBV18 to TRBJ2-7, with D uncertain. The germline gives CDR1 KGHSH, CDR2 LQKENI. Trimming removed 0 bases at V and 1 base at J, with 4 bases between. The CDR3 has 13 amino acids. The CDR3 DNA follows: TGTGCCAGCTCACCACCCTCTTCCTACGAGCAGTACTTC. It codes for CASSPPSSYEQYF.

The chain carries TRBV4-1 and TRBJ1-5; D gene uncertain. With 1 base removed from V and 3 bases from J, the gap between germline ends came to 7 bases. CDR1 is MGHRA, CDR2 YSYEKL, per germline. The CDR3 consists of 14 residues. In nucleotides, the CDR3 is TGCGCCAGCAGCCAAGTGGCGTCCAATCAGCCCCAGCATTTT. Protein sequence: CASSQVASNQPQHF.

This clone has only one observation. The chain carries TRBV11-1 and TRBJ2-3; the match to TRBD2 covers 11 bases. This CDR3 has 15 amino acids. From germline, CDR1 is SGHAT and CDR2 FQDESV (reference sequence). J gave up 2 bases and V 7 bases, and 5 bases lay outside the gene matches. The chain's CDR3 is CASIKTSGDTDTQYF. The CDR3 coding sequence is TGTGCCAGCATCAAGACTAGCGGGGACACAGATACGCAGTATTTT.

V gene TRBV7-8 combines with J gene TRBJ1-6; 12 nucleotides align to TRBD1. Looked up from germline, CDR1 is SGHVS and CDR2 is FQNEAQ. J was trimmed by 10 bases and V by 3 bases; bases with no gene match: 13. CDR3 length: 18 residues. The CDR3 bases are TGTGCCAGCAGCTTCGAGGGGACAGGGGGCGGTCAGAGGTCACCCCTCCACTTT. Translated: CASSFEGTGGGQRSPLHF.

V and J are TRBV28 and TRBJ1-5; tentative D call: TRBD1 (5 bases). The V and J ends lost 2 bases and 4 bases respectively, with 9 bases between them. The CDR3 has 14 residues. The germline gives CDR1 MDHEN, CDR2 SYDVKM. CDR3 bases: TGTGCCAGCAGTTTAGTGACAGCAAATCAGCCCCAGCATTTT. This translates into CASSLVTANQPQHF. Together with reference TRBV28 and TRBJ1-5, the CDR3 gives the full variable domain: DVKVTQSSRYLVKRTGEKVFLECVQDMDHENMFWYRQDPGLGLRLIYFSYDVKMKEKGDIPEGYSVSREKKERFSLILESASTNQTSMYLCASSLVTANQPQHFGDGTRLSIL.